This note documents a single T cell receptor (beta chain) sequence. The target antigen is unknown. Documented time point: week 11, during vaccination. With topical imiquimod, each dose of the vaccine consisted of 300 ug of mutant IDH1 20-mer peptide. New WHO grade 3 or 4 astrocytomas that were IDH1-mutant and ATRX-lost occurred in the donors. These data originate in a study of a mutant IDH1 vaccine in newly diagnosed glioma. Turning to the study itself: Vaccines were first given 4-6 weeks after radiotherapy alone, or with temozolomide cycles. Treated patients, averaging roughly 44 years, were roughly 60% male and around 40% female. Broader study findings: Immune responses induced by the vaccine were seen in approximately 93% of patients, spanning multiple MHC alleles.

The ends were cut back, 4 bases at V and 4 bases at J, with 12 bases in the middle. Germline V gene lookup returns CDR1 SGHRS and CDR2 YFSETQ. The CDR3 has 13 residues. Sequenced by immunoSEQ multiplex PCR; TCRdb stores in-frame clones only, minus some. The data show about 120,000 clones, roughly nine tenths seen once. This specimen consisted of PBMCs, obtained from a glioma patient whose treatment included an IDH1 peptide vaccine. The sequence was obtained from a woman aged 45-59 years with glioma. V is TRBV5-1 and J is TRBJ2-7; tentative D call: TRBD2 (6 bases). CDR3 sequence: CASSVTGGYEQYF. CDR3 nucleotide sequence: TGCGCCAGCAGCGTTACCGGGGGATACGAGCAGTACTTC.